Listed here are 14 T cell receptor beta chains from one sample, sequenced in a study of cytomegalovirus exposure and HLA in healthy donors. The PCR used 60 Vbeta and 13 Jbeta primers. Profiled with immunoSEQ multiplex PCR; TCRdb holds only in-frame clones, not every one. The table lists around 140,000 clones, roughly four fifths of them singletons, with about 3.4% in the top ten. Sequenced input: PBMCs. The receptor source for this set is a man aged 18 to 30 in good health and CMV-seropositive.

The chain has TRBV7-9 and TRBJ2-1, with D uncertain. The V end was cut by 7 bases, the J end by 7 bases, with 11 bases between. Germline V gene sequence: CDR1 SEHNR, CDR2 FQNEAQ (reference sequence). The CDR3 covers 12 residues. CDR3 coding DNA: TGTGCCAGCAAACTTTTTGATAATGAGCAGTTCTTC. This codes for CASKLFDNEQFF.

This rearrangement joins TRBV11-2 to TRBJ2-1; 7 bases map to TRBD1. Trimming at V came to 4 bases and at J to 3 bases, leaving 0 bases not matched to a gene. This CDR3 is 13 amino acids long. Germline loops: CDR1 SGHAT, CDR2 FQNNGV. CDR3 in amino acids: CASSWDSYNEQFF. The CDR3, as DNA: TGTGCCAGCAGCTGGGACAGCTACAATGAGCAGTTCTTC.

This clone was seen a handful of times. The genes are TRBV5-5 and TRBJ2-1; weak D call: TRBD1 (6 bases). The V gene lost 2 bases and the J gene lost 9 bases, with 9 bases spanning the gap. This CDR3 is 12 amino acids long. Germline loops: CDR1 SGHKS, CDR2 YYEKEE (reference sequence). CDR3 protein: CASSFQGSEQFF. Here the CDR3 DNA reads TGTGCCAGCAGCTTCCAGGGGAGTGAGCAGTTCTTC.

In its sample, this clone was seen once. The chain joins TRBV28 to TRBJ2-5; D might be TRBD1 (6 bases). Per the germline V gene, CDR1 is MDHEN and CDR2 is SYDVKM. The CDR3 has 17 residues. V lost 6 bases and J lost 5, with 25 bases in between. This chain's CDR3 is CASSGDTTGHRSETQYF. The DNA for the CDR3 is TGTGCCAGCAGCGGGGACACAACGGGACACCGGTCTGAGACCCAGTACTTC.

V gene TRBV4-1 combines with J gene TRBJ2-3; 9 positions match TRBD1. Germline CDR1 reads MGHRA; CDR2 reads YSYEKL. The V segment lost 3 bases and the J segment 1 base; nucleotides outside the gene matches: 5. This CDR3 is 16 amino acids long. The DNA of the CDR3 is TGCGCCAGCAGCCACCCTAGGACAGGGGGCACAGATACGCAGTATTTT. This gives the protein CASSHPRTGGTDTQYF.

The V gene is TRBV15, the J gene TRBJ2-2, with D unresolved. Germline V gene lookup returns CDR1 LNHNV and CDR2 YYDKDF (reference sequence). The CDR3 has 15 residues. V lost 0 bases and J lost 4, with 9 bases in between. CDR3 DNA sequence: TGTGCCACCAGCAGAGATTCGCAGTCCACCGGGGAGCTGTTTTTT. Its translation is CATSRDSQSTGELFF.

DNA for the CDR3: TGTGCCAGCAGTGAAATCACTAGGCCGGAGACCCAGTACTTC. Amino acids: CASSEITRPETQYF. The gene calls are TRBV6-1 and TRBJ2-5; weak D call: TRBD2 (5 bases). Germline CDR1 is MNHNS and CDR2 is SASEGT. The length of the CDR3 is 14 residues. V was shortened by 2 bases and J by 5 bases, with 12 bases between the two germline ends.

CDR3 sequence reads: CASRPAQGNGINQPQHF. CDR3 DNA sequence: TGTGCCAGCCGCCCTGCACAGGGTAACGGAATAAATCAGCCCCAGCATTTT. V and J are TRBV28 and TRBJ1-5; tentative D call: TRBD1 (6 bases). V shed 8 bases and J shed 4 bases, with 24 bases lying between them. Germline values: CDR1 MDHEN, CDR2 SYDVKM. The CDR3 loop spans 17 amino acids.

The chain uses TRBV6-1 and TRBJ1-2, with 8 nucleotides matching TRBD1. CDR1 and CDR2 (germline): MNHNS, SASEGT. J gave up 2 bases and V 4 bases, and 0 bases lay outside the gene matches. This CDR3 contains 13 residues. CDR3 in DNA: TGTGCCAGCAGTGGGACAGGGAACTATGGCTACACCTTC. Amino acids: CASSGTGNYGYTF.

The chain links TRBV7-6 to TRBJ2-7; the D gene is possibly TRBD2 (5 bases). The CDR3 length is 15 residues. The V gene lost 0 bases and the J gene lost 0 bases, with 9 bases spanning the gap. The germline V gene encodes CDR1 SGHVS and CDR2 FNYEAQ. CDR3 residues: CASSLADGVSYEQYF. CDR3 in DNA: TGTGCCAGCAGCTTAGCAGACGGGGTCTCCTACGAGCAGTACTTC.

The chain employs TRBV7-9 and TRBJ2-3, with 9 nucleotides matching TRBD2. Germline CDR1 and CDR2: SEHNR and FQNEAQ (reference sequence). The CDR3 contains 15 residues. The J segment lost 4 bases and the V segment lost 2 bases, leaving 4 bases of the junction unmatched. The DNA of the CDR3 is TGTGCCAGCAGCTTATGGCGGGAGGGTTCAGATACGCAGTATTTT. This encodes CASSLWREGSDTQYF. The variable domain in full, with the rest retrieved from reference TRBV7-9 and TRBJ2-3, is DTGVSQNPRHKITKRGQNVTFRCDPISEHNRLYWYRQTLGQGPEFLTYFQNEAQLEKSRLLSDRFSAERPKGSFSTLEIQRTEQGDSAMYLCASSLWREGSDTQYFGPGTRLTVL.

The chain links TRBV11-2 to TRBJ1-1; 8 bases agree with TRBD1. This CDR3 is 16 amino acids long. V shed 4 bases and J 2 bases; nucleotides not matched to a gene: 9. Germline loops: CDR1 SGHAT, CDR2 FQNNGV. CDR3 loop: CASSSWTGSPNTEAFF. In nucleotides, the CDR3 is TGTGCCAGCAGCTCTTGGACAGGGTCCCCAAACACTGAAGCTTTCTTT.

This clone is a singleton in its sample. The chain has TRBV27 and TRBJ2-7; D may be TRBD2 (6 bases). The V end lost 5 bases, the J end lost 3 bases, and 17 bases lay between the germline ends. Per the germline V gene, CDR1 is MNHEY and CDR2 is SMNVEV (reference sequence). CDR3 size: 15 residues. The CDR3 protein is CASSLRDSEIYEQYF. The CDR3 DNA reads TGTGCCAGCAGTCTCCGGGACTCGGAGATCTACGAGCAGTACTTC.

The rearrangement joins TRBV29-1 to TRBJ2-5; a possible D gene is TRBD2 (6 bases). From germline, CDR1 is SQVTM and CDR2 ANQGSEA. The CDR3 runs 12 residues. The V and J ends lost 0 bases and 11 bases respectively, with 13 bases between them. Here the CDR3 DNA reads TGCAGCGTTGAAGATGCTAGCGAGGAGCAGTACTTC. Its translation: CSVEDASEEQYF.